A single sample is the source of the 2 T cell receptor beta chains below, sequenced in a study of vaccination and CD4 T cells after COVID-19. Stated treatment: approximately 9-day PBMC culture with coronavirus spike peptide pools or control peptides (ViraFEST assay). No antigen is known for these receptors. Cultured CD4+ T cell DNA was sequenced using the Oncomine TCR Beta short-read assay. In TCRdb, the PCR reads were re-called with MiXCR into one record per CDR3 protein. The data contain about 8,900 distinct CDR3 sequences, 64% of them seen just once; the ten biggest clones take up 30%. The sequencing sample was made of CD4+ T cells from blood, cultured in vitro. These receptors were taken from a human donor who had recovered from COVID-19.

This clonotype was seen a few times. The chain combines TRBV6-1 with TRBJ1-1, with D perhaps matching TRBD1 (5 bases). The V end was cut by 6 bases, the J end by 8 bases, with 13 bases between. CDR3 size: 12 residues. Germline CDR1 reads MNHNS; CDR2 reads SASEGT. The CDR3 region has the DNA TGTGCCAGCAGGGGGGACCCGGTGGAAGCTTTCTTT. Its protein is CASRGDPVEAFF.

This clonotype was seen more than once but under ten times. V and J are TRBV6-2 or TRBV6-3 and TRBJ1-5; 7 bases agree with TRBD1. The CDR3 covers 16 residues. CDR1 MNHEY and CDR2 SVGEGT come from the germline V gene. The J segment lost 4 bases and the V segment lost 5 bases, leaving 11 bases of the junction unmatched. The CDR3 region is CASSVPKPGGNQPQHF. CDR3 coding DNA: TGTGCCAGCAGTGTACCAAAGCCAGGGGGGAATCAGCCCCAGCATTTT.